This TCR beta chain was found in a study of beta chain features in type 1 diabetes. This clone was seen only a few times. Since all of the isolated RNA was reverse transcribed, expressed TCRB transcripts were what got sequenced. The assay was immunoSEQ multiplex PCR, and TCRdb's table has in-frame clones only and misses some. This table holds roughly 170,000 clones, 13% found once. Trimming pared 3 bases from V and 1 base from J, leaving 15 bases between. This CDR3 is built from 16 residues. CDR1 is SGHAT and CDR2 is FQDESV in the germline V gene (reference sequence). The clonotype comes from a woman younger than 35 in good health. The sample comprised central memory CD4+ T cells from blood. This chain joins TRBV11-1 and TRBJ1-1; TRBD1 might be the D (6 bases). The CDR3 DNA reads TGTGCCAGCAGCTTCTCAATAGGACAGACGAACACTGAAGCTTTCTTT. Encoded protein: CASSFSIGQTNTEAFF.